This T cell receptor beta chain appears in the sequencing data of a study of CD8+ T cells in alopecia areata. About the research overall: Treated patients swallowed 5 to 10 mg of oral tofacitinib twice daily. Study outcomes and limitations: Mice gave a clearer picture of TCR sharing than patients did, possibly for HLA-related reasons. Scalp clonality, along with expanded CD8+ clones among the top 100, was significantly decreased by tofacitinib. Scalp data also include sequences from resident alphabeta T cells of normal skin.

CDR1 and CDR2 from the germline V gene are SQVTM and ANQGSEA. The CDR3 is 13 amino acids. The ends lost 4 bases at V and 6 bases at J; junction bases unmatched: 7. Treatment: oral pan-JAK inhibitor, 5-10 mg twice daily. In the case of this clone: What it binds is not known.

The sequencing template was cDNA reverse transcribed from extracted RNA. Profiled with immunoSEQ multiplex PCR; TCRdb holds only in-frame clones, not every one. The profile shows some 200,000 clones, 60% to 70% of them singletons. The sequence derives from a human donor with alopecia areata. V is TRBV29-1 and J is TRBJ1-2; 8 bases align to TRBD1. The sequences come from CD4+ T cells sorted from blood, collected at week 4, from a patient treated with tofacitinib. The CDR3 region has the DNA TGCAGCGTTGCTAAGACAGGGGATAATGGCTACACCTTC. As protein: CSVAKTGDNGYTF.